Here is one TCR beta chain with its context. Its binding antigen is unknown. Base qualities are not at hand, and no much larger clone is one base apart. The entry originates in a study of T-cell memory formation after mild COVID-19 (dated by TCRdb to the early 2020s). About the study as a whole: TCR sequence clusters from the two donors were found to be largely donor specific. T-cell clones expanding and contracting after mild COVID-19 in a couple of donors were tracked by longitudinal TCRalpha and TCRbeta repertoire sequencing. Two young, previously healthy adult volunteers, one female and one male, were included in the cohort.

Broad study findings and their caveats: Some responding clones were detected in pre-infection memory, suggesting pre-existing cross-reactive memory T cells joined the SARS-CoV-2 response. Only two mild cases were covered in the study, and larger cohorts including severe cases with pre-infection samples were considered necessary. SARS-CoV-2 specificity of the second-wave clones peaking on day 37 was not confirmed. Contracting CD4+ clones turned up mainly in the CM and EM memory subsets, whereas EMRA was where CD8+ clones were enriched. Clones that contracted from day 15 to 85 showed balanced CD4/CD8 phenotypes, whereas a second wave of clones that expanded from day 15 to 37 leaned towards CD4+.

These reads were obtained on an Illumina NovaSeq 6000. Using 5'RACE with constant-segment primers, TCRalpha and TCRbeta cDNA libraries were constructed, with sample barcodes and unique molecular identifiers added in the process. Trizol reagent was used to extract RNA from every sample. Libraries were amplified in two PCR steps, with a second sample barcode and Illumina TruSeq adapters added in the second step. The libraries were sequenced on an Illumina NovaSeq using 2 x 150 bp paired-end reads. The authors processed their data as follows. With migec v1.2.7, reads were demultiplexed and then collapsed into UMI-guided consensus sequences. Using mixcr v2.1.11, UMI consensuses were aligned to TRA and TRB V and J templates and then assembled into clonotypes. A clonotype was counted as expanded or contracted only when both edgeR and NoisET called the clonotype significant, with the noise models trained on biological replicates. For edgeR calls, the thresholds were a false discovery rate-adjusted p below 0.01 and a log2 fold-change of 1. PCA with hierarchical clustering of max-normalized trajectories of the 1000 most abundant clonotypes was used as exploratory dynamics analysis. Separately sequenced CD4+ and CD8+ repertoires were used to assign a CD4 or CD8 phenotype to each responding clone. The public sequencing data were trimmed at Q25 with fastp and processed into clonotypes with MiXCR by TCRdb, which kept only in-frame beta chains. Rows with one shared CDR3 protein collapse into an entry with the most common genes and DNA. Here the V and J calls rest on TCRdb's processing, not on the authors' analysis. This sample holds 85,000 to 130,000 distinct CDR3 sequences; 9.5% to 15% were observed only once. Around 30% of the sample lies in the top ten.

Per the germline V gene (reference sequence), SEHNR is the CDR1 and FQNEAQ is the CDR2. The CDR3 measures 16 amino acids from cysteine to phenylalanine. Only the CDR3 part of the read is kept: 48 bases, read in frame from the first base. Relative to germline, V is missing 5 bases and J is missing 2 bases, with 10 bases of the junction outside any gene match. Ficoll-Paque density gradient centrifugation was used to isolate PBMCs. The origin of this receptor is an adult woman who had mild COVID-19 (a few samples of this study predate the infection). The sample titles of this study are shuffled in the database, so cell type and time point are left out; the donor was told from shared clones. This chain joins TRBV7-9 to TRBJ2-3, with TRBD2 identical over 7 junction bases. The specimen was PBMCs or a T cell subset sorted from them (not recorded which). The CDR3: CASSADPSGPTDTQYF. The nucleotide sequence reads as follows: TGTGCCAGCAGCGCCGATCCTAGCGGTCCCACAGATACGCAGTATTTT.